The 30 T cell receptor beta chains listed next were all sequenced from one sample in a study of T cells in Graves' hyperthyroidism and ophthalmopathy (dated by TCRdb to the late 2010s). Receptor libraries were prepared by multiplex PCR. The sample was run on an Illumina HiSeq 2000. The TCR beta CDR3 regions were amplified from RNA transcripts. A first-round RT-PCR of the TCR CDR3 used the HTBI primer set with the Qiagen OneStep RT-PCR kit. TCRdb redid the processing of the public reads, applying fastp at Q25 and MiXCR, and retained in-frame beta chains. One record per CDR3 amino acid sequence lists the most common genes and DNA. This sample is represented by 350,000 or so distinct CDR3 sequences; about 20% of them were singletons. The ten largest clones represent approximately 49% of the sample. The sequencing sample was made of blood. The receptors stem from a woman aged 45 to 65 with Graves' hyperthyroidism.

This clonotype was observed many times. J is TRBJ1-1 and V is TRBV6-1, with TRBD1 matching over 8 bases. Unmatched junction bases numbered 12, after V lost 5 bases and J lost 4 bases. Looked up from germline, CDR1 is MNHNS and CDR2 is SASEGT. This CDR3 region has 16 residues. CDR3 bases: TGTGCCAGCAGTAGACAGGGGAGTCTAATAGGCACTGAAGCTTTCTTT. As protein: CASSRQGSLIGTEAFF.

In this sample, this clonotype turned up many times. At one end the junction does not follow the germline gene, possibly because of a read error. The CDR3 loop reads CATSKQGLGNTEAFF. CDR3 sequence (DNA): TGTGCCACGAGCAAACAGGGTTTAGGGAACACTGAAGCTTTCTTT. The V and J genes are TRBV15 and TRBJ1-1; perhaps TRBD1 as D (6 bases). CDR1 and CDR2 from the germline V gene are LNHNV and YYDKDF (reference sequence). CDR3 length: 15 amino acids.

This clonotype was found many times. The chain couples TRBV3-1 to TRBJ2-1; 12 nucleotides line up with TRBD2. The junction had 6 bases not matched to a gene; V was cut back by 10 bases and J by 5 bases. The CDR3 covers 14 residues. Germline-derived CDR1 and CDR2 are LGHDT and YNNKEL (reference sequence). CDR3 amino acids: CATQLAGGDNEQFF. The CDR3 DNA reads TGTGCCACCCAACTAGCGGGGGGAGACAATGAGCAGTTCTTC.

This clonotype was detected ten times or more. This rearrangement joins TRBV12-3 or TRBV12-4 to TRBJ1-2; 7 nucleotides agree with TRBD1. The CDR3 is made up of 13 amino acids. The trim removed 4 bases at V and 8 bases at J, leaving 7 bases unmatched. Written as DNA, the CDR3 is TGTGCCAGCAGTTCTCGACAGGGAGGCGGCTACACCTTC. Translating gives CASSSRQGGGYTF.

This sequence joins TRBV7-9 and TRBJ1-2, with D tentatively TRBD1 (6 bases). CDR3 size: 14 residues. Trimming shortened V by 4 bases and J by 0 bases, and 9 bases separated the two germline ends. Looked up from germline, CDR1 is SEHNR and CDR2 is FQNEAQ (reference sequence). The CDR3 sequence: CASSSRGTNYGYTF. CDR3 bases: TGTGCCAGCAGCTCTAGGGGGACTAACTATGGCTACACCTTC.

The chain employs TRBV6-1 and TRBJ2-4; 8 bases are shared with TRBD1. V was clipped by 3 bases and J by 0 bases; unmatched bases: 7. The CDR3 covers 17 residues. Germline assignment: CDR1 MNHNS and CDR2 SASEGT. CDR3 nucleotide sequence: TGTGCCAGCAGTGAGGGACAGGAAAAAATAGCCAAAAACATTCAGTACTTC. Its translation: CASSEGQEKIAKNIQYF.

This clonotype came up a few times. The J gene is TRBJ1-3, the V gene TRBV5-6; maybe TRBD1 (5 bases). V was shortened by 2 bases and J by 1 base, with 10 bases between the two germline ends. There are 15 residues in the CDR3. CDR1 SGHDT and CDR2 YYEEEE come from the germline V gene. CDR3 DNA sequence: TGTGCCAGCAGCTTTGACAGAAGTTCTGGAAACACCATATATTTT. Translated: CASSFDRSSGNTIYF.

Many counts were recorded for this clonotype. The genes are TRBV7-8 and TRBJ2-1; D is perhaps TRBD2 (6 bases). CDR1 and CDR2 (germline): SGHVS, FQNEAQ. Trimming stripped 6 bases from V and 7 bases from J, with 13 bases between. This CDR3 is built from 13 residues. The CDR3 region has the DNA TGTGCCAGCAGGTACTCTAGCGTTAATGAGCAGTTCTTC. Translation: CASRYSSVNEQFF.

This clonotype was counted ten times or more. This rearrangement joins TRBV12-3 or TRBV12-4 to TRBJ2-3, with D tentatively TRBD2 (5 bases). The CDR3 runs 15 residues. V shed 6 bases and J shed 0 bases, with 13 bases lying between them. CDR3 bases: TGTGCCAGCAGAGGAGGACGCCTAAGCACAGATACGCAGTATTTT. It specifies CASRGGRLSTDTQYF.

V gene TRBV5-1 combines with J gene TRBJ1-2, with 8 positions matching TRBD1. This CDR3 region has 16 residues. CDR1 SGHRS and CDR2 YFSETQ come from the germline V gene. The junction had 17 bases not matched to a gene; V was cut back by 5 bases and J by 8 bases. The CDR3 protein is CASRPPATGGLGGYTF. DNA for the CDR3: TGCGCCAGCAGACCCCCTGCCACAGGGGGTCTTGGAGGCTACACCTTC.

The chain links TRBV6-2 or TRBV6-3 to TRBJ2-2; 12 nucleotides match TRBD2. The germline gives CDR1 MNHEY, CDR2 SVGEGT. CDR3 length equals 16 residues. The trim removed 4 bases at V and 3 bases at J, leaving 3 bases unmatched. CDR3 in amino acids: CASSLGLAGYTGELFF. In DNA, the CDR3 is TGTGCCAGCAGTTTGGGACTAGCGGGTTACACCGGGGAGCTGTTTTTT.

This chain links TRBV2 with TRBJ1-2; D gene uncertain. CDR1 and CDR2 from the germline V gene are SNHLY and FYNNEI. This CDR3 is 13 amino acids long. Trimming removed 2 bases from V and 8 bases from J, with 12 bases in between. The CDR3 is CASSELSDGGYTF. As DNA, the CDR3 is TGTGCCAGCAGTGAATTGTCGGACGGGGGCTACACCTTC.

This clonotype was detected only a few times. The rearrangement links TRBV2 to TRBJ1-6; D is perhaps TRBD1 (5 bases). This CDR3 is 14 amino acids long. The V end was cut by 4 bases, the J end by 6 bases, with 10 bases between. In germline, CDR1 is SNHLY, CDR2 FYNNEI. CDR3 sequence (DNA): TGTGCCAGCAGTGGCCAGGGTGGTAATTCACCCCTCCACTTT. It is translated as CASSGQGGNSPLHF.

Details on this clonotype: The germline gene is not matched at one end of the junction; a read error may be the cause. This chain connects TRBV6-1 to TRBJ2-2; D is possibly TRBD1 or TRBD2 (6 bases each). CDR1 and CDR2 (germline): MNHNS, SASEGT. The CDR3 length is 14 residues. The CDR3 region is CASTRLGGIGGLFF. The CDR3 DNA reads as TGTGCCAGCACCCGCTTGGGGGGCATCGGGGGGCTGTTTTTT.

This clonotype was seen once. The chain has TRBV11-1 and TRBJ2-4; weak D call: TRBD2 (5 bases). V lost 5 bases and J lost 8, with 13 bases in between. The germline V gene has CDR1 SGHAT and CDR2 FQDESV (reference sequence). The CDR3 has 13 residues. CDR3 DNA: TGTGCCAGCAGCCAAGAGGGTTTGGACATTCAGTACTTC. As protein: CASSQEGLDIQYF. The whole variable domain, filled in from reference TRBV11-1 and TRBJ2-4, reads EAEVAQSPRYKITEKSQAVAFWCDPISGHATLYWYRQILGQGPELLVQFQDESVVDDSQLPKDRFSAERLKGVDSTLKIQPAELGDSAMYLCASSQEGLDIQYFGAGTRLSVL.

A few counts support this clonotype. The chain has TRBV12-3 or TRBV12-4 and TRBJ1-4; 8 nucleotides agree with TRBD1. CDR3 length: 15 residues. The trim removed 2 bases at V and 3 bases at J, leaving 2 bases unmatched. CDR3 residues: CASSLMTGANEKLFF. The CDR3, as DNA: TGTGCCAGCAGTTTAATGACAGGGGCTAATGAAAAACTGTTTTTT.

In this sample, this clonotype turned up many times. This sequence joins TRBV5-1 and TRBJ2-1; tentative D call: TRBD2 (6 bases). The V and J ends lost 0 bases and 5 bases respectively, with 12 bases between them. Germline lookup yields CDR1 SGHRS and CDR2 YFSETQ. The CDR3 has 15 amino acids. CDR3 nucleotide sequence: TGCGCCAGCAGCTTGGCCGGGGGAGTACACAATGAGCAGTTCTTC. Translating it yields CASSLAGGVHNEQFF.

The chain combines TRBV6-1 with TRBJ2-3; D gene ambiguous. V lost 7 bases to trimming and J lost 0 bases, with 14 bases between them. Germline V gene sequence: CDR1 MNHNS, CDR2 SASEGT. CDR3 size: 15 residues. DNA for the CDR3: TGTGCCAGCAATCCTTGGGTTACTAGCACAGATACGCAGTATTTT. Translating it yields CASNPWVTSTDTQYF.

Ten or more counts support this clonotype. V and J are TRBV3-1 and TRBJ2-7, with D hard to call. Trimming removed 3 bases from V and 2 bases from J, with 8 bases in between. The germline CDR1 and CDR2 sequences are LGHDT and YNNKEL (reference sequence). The CDR3 length is 13 residues. The chain's CDR3 is CASSQSSAYEQYF. The DNA of the CDR3 is TGTGCCAGCAGCCAGAGCTCCGCCTACGAGCAGTACTTC.

This clonotype appeared many times. V and J are TRBV18 and TRBJ1-5; D might be TRBD1 (5 bases). Germline lookup yields CDR1 KGHSH and CDR2 LQKENI. There are 15 residues in the CDR3. V gave up 4 bases and J gave up 3 bases, with 13 bases separating them. CDR3 sequence reads: CASSQDIGLNQPQHF. DNA of the CDR3: TGTGCCAGCTCACAGGACATCGGACTCAATCAGCCCCAGCATTTT. Full variable domain (rest looked up from reference TRBV18 and TRBJ1-5): NAGVMQNPRHLVRRRGQEARLRCSPMKGHSHVYWYRQLPEEGLKFMVYLQKENIIDESGMPKERFSAEFPKEGPSILRIQQVVRGDSAAYFCASSQDIGLNQPQHFGDGTRLSIL.

The V and J genes are TRBV6-1 and TRBJ1-1; D unclear. CDR1 MNHNS and CDR2 SASEGT come from the germline V gene. Deletions cut 8 bases from V and 0 bases from J, with 7 bases between. This CDR3 spans 12 amino acids. CDR3 protein: CASGHLNTEAFF. In DNA form, the CDR3 reads TGTGCCAGCGGGCATTTGAACACTGAAGCTTTCTTT.

This clonotype was seen at least ten times. This rearrangement joins TRBV24-1 to TRBJ2-1, with 9 bases that match TRBD1. The V segment lost 5 bases and the J segment 8 bases; nucleotides outside the gene matches: 12. The germline CDR1 and CDR2 sequences are KGHDR and SFDVKD. The length of the CDR3 is 16 residues. For the CDR3, the DNA is TGTGCCACCAGTGGCCAGGGACAGGGTACGATCGATGAGCAGTTCTTC. Its translation is CATSGQGQGTIDEQFF.

This clonotype showed up many times. The genes are TRBV6-1 and TRBJ2-7; TRBD1 is a possible D gene (5 bases). Germline lookup yields CDR1 MNHNS and CDR2 SASEGT. The CDR3 loop spans 14 amino acids. Trimming cost V 0 bases and J 3 bases, with 9 bases left between them. The CDR3 sequence is CASSEAVQGYEQYV. The CDR3 bases are TGTGCCAGCAGTGAAGCGGTGCAGGGCTACGAGCAGTACGTC.

The chain combines TRBV9 with TRBJ1-2; D is ambiguous. V lost 0 bases, J lost 2 bases, and 8 bases lay in between. This CDR3 is built from 14 residues. Germline values: CDR1 SGDLS, CDR2 YYNGEE. CDR3 coding DNA: TGTGCCAGCAGCGTAGCTTTGGGGAACTATGGCTACACCTTC. This sequence encodes CASSVALGNYGYTF.

The rearrangement links TRBV3-1 to TRBJ2-7; D may be TRBD1 or TRBD2 (5 bases each). Germline values: CDR1 LGHDT, CDR2 YNNKEL (reference sequence). The CDR3 has 14 amino acids. V was clipped by 1 base and J by 0 bases, with 7 bases between them. CDR3 nucleotide sequence: TGTGCCAGCAGCCAAGGGGGACCCTCCTACGAGCAGTACTTC. It encodes CASSQGGPSYEQYF.

This sequence joins TRBV29-1 and TRBJ1-2; no definite D call. V was clipped by 0 bases and J by 4 bases, with 12 bases between them. Germline values: CDR1 SQVTM, CDR2 ANQGSEA. The CDR3 is 14 amino acids. CDR3 sequence: CSVEESSTSYGYTF. In DNA form, the CDR3 reads TGCAGCGTTGAAGAGAGCAGTACTTCCTATGGCTACACCTTC.

The V gene is TRBV10-3, the J gene TRBJ1-2; 9 bases match TRBD1. The CDR3 has 14 amino acids. Trimming removed 6 bases from V and 12 bases from J; junction bases left unmatched: 14. CDR1 and CDR2 from the germline V gene are ENHRY and SYGVKD. The CDR3 spells CAISVGVQGAKDTF. The CDR3 DNA reads as TGTGCCATCAGCGTTGGGGTACAGGGGGCAAAAGACACCTTC.

This clonotype was counted at least ten times. V gene TRBV2 combines with J gene TRBJ2-5; 7 bases fit TRBD1. Trimming at V came to 6 bases and at J to 3 bases, leaving 4 bases not matched to a gene. Germline V gives CDR1 SNHLY, CDR2 FYNNEI. The CDR3 covers 13 residues. The CDR3 region is CASSQGQKETQYF. The CDR3 DNA reads TGTGCCAGCAGCCAGGGACAGAAAGAGACCCAGTACTTC. The full variable domain, rest sourced from reference TRBV2 and TRBJ2-5, is EPEVTQTPSHQVTQMGQEVILRCVPISNHLYFYWYRQILGQKVEFLVSFYNNEISEKSEIFDDQFSVERPDGSNFTLKIRSTKLEDSAMYFCASSQGQKETQYFGPGTRLLVL.

This clonotype was seen ten or more times. This chain links TRBV12-3 or TRBV12-4 with TRBJ1-1; D gene uncertain. This CDR3 is 13 amino acids long. Trimming shortened V by 3 bases and J by 1 base, and 6 bases separated the two germline ends. CDR3 region: CASSLGANTEAFF. The CDR3 nucleotides read TGTGCCAGCAGTTTGGGCGCGAACACTGAAGCTTTCTTT.

J is TRBJ2-7 and V is TRBV20-1; 10 positions agree with TRBD2. The CDR3 is 14 amino acids. Germline-derived CDR1 and CDR2 are DFQATT and SNEGSKA (reference sequence). Unmatched junction bases numbered 9, after V lost 1 base and J lost 9 bases. The DNA of the CDR3 is TGCAGTGCTAGAGGTGAAGCTAGCGGGAGAGTGCAGTACTTC. It specifies CSARGEASGRVQYF.